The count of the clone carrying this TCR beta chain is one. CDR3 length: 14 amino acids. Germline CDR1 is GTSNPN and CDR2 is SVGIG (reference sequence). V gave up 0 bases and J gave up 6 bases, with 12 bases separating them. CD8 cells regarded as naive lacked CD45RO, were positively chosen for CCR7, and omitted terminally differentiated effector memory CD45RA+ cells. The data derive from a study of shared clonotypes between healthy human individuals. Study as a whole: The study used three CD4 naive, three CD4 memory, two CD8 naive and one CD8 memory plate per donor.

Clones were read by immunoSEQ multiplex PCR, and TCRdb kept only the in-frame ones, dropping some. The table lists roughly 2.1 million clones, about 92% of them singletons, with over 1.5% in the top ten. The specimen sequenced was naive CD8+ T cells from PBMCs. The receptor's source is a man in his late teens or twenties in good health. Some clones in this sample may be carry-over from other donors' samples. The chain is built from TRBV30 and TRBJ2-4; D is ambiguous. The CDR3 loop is CAWSVGQFPNIQYF. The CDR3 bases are TGTGCCTGGAGTGTAGGGCAATTCCCAAACATTCAGTACTTC.